Reported below is one T cell receptor beta chain. Its antigen is not known. In each case, RNA was isolated and then reverse transcribed into cDNA as the sequencing template. Assay used: immunoSEQ multiplex PCR; TCRdb lists only in-frame clones, some missing. The sample lists over 100,000 clones, around 50% occurring once. These data originate in a study of CD8+ T cells in alopecia areata. Treatment described: oral pan-JAK inhibitor, 5-10 mg twice daily. Alopecia areata patients had lesional scalp punch biopsies and peripheral blood taken from them. PBMCs provided sorted CD4+ and CD8+ T cells. The V segment lost 6 bases and the J segment 3 bases; nucleotides outside the gene matches: 4. Germline values: CDR1 MNHEY, CDR2 SMNVEV (reference sequence). This CDR3 has 13 amino acids. Study-level points and caveats: Researchers report lesional scalp, most notably alopecia totalis/universalis, outstripped normal scalp in clonality.

The chain is built from TRBV27 and TRBJ2-7, with 8 bases matching TRBD1. The clonotype comes from a human donor with alopecia areata. The sequences come from CD8+ T cells sorted from blood, collected at week 24, from a patient treated with tofacitinib. CDR3 residues: CASRPTGVYEQYF. The CDR3 region has the DNA TGTGCCAGCAGGCCGACAGGGGTCTACGAGCAGTACTTC.